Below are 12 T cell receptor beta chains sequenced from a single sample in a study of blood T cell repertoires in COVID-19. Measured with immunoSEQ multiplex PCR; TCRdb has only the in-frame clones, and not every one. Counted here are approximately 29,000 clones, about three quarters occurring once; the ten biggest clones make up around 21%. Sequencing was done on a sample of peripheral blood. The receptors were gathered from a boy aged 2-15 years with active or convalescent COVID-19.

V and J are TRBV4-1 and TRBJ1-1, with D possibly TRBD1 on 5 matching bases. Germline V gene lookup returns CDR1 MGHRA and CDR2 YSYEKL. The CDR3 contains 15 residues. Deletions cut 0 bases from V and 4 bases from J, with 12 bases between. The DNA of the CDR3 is TGCGCCAGCAGCCAAGATCCAGGGCAGGGCACTGAAGCTTTCTTT. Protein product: CASSQDPGQGTEAFF.

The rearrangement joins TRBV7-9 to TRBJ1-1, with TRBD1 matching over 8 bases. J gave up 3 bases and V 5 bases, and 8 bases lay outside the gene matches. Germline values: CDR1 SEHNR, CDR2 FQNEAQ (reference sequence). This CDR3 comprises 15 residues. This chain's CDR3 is CASSTSRQGYTEAFF. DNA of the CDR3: TGTGCCAGCAGCACCAGCCGACAGGGGTACACTGAAGCTTTCTTT. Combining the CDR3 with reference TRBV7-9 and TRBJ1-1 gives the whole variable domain DTGVSQNPRHKITKRGQNVTFRCDPISEHNRLYWYRQTLGQGPEFLTYFQNEAQLEKSRLLSDRFSAERPKGSFSTLEIQRTEQGDSAMYLCASSTSRQGYTEAFFGQGTRLTVV.

Here the CDR3 DNA reads TGTGCCAGCAGCGATGGGACAGGGGGGATACCCCTCCACTTT. Its protein product is CASSDGTGGIPLHF. This rearrangement joins TRBV9 to TRBJ1-6, with 11 nucleotides matching TRBD1. The CDR3 has 14 residues. V trimming: 3 bases; J trimming: 12 bases; junction bases outside the gene matches: 5. CDR1 is SGDLS, CDR2 YYNGEE, per germline.

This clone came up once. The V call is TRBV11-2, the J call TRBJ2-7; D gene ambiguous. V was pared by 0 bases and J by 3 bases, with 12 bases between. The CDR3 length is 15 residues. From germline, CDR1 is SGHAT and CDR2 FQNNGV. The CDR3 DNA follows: TGTGCCAGCAGCTTAGAATATGGGCCCAACTACGAGCAGTACTTC. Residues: CASSLEYGPNYEQYF. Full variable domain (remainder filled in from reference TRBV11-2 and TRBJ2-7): EAGVAQSPRYKIIEKRQSVAFWCNPISGHATLYWYQQILGQGPKLLIQFQNNGVVDDSQLPKDRFSAERLKGVDSTLKIQPAKLEDSAVYLCASSLEYGPNYEQYFGPGTRLTVT.

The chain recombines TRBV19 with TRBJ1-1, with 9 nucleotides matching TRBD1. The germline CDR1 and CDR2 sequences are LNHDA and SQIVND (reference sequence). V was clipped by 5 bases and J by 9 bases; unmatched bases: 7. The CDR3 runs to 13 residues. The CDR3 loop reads CASSRETGGKAFF. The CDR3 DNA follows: TGTGCCAGTAGTCGCGAGACAGGGGGAAAAGCTTTCTTT.

The CDR3 protein is CASSEGRGTEAFF. The CDR3 coding sequence is TGTGCCAGCAGTGAGGGGCGGGGCACTGAAGCTTTCTTT. The chain carries TRBV6-1 and TRBJ1-1; maybe TRBD1 (5 bases). Trimming removed 3 bases from V and 4 bases from J, with 9 bases in between. The CDR3 is 13 residues long. Per germline, CDR1 MNHNS and CDR2 SASEGT.

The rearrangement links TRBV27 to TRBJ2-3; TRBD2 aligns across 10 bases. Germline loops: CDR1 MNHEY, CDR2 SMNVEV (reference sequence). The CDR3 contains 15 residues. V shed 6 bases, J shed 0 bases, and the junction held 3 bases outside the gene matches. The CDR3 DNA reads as TGTGCCAGCAGACAGCGGGGGGGGAGCACAGATACGCAGTATTTT. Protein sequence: CASRQRGGSTDTQYF.

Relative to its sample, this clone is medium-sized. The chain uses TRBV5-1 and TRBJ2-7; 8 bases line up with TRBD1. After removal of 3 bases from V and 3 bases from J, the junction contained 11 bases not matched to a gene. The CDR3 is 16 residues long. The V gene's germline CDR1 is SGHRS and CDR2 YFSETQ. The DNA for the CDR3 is TGCGCCAGCAGCTCGTTCGGTGGACAGGGATTCTACGAGCAGTACTTC. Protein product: CASSSFGGQGFYEQYF.

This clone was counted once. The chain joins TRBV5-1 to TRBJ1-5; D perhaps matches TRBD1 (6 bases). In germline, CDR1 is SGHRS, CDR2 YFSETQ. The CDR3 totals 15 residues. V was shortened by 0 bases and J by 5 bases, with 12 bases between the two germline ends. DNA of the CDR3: TGCGCCAGCAGCTTGGGGGTCAGGGGCGATCAGCCCCAGCATTTT. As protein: CASSLGVRGDQPQHF.

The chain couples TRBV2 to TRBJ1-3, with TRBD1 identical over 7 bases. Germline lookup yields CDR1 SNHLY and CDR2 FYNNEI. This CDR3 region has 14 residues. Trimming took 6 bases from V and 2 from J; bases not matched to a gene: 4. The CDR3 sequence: CASRGDRAGNTIYF. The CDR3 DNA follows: TGTGCCAGCAGGGGAGACAGGGCTGGAAACACCATATATTTT. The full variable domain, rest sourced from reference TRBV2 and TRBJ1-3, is EPEVTQTPSHQVTQMGQEVILRCVPISNHLYFYWYRQILGQKVEFLVSFYNNEISEKSEIFDDQFSVERPDGSNFTLKIRSTKLEDSAMYFCASRGDRAGNTIYFGEGSWLTVV.

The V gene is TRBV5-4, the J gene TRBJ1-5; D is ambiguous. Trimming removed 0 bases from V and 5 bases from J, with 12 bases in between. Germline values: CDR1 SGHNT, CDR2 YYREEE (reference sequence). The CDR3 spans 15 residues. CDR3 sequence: CASSLGTGKDQPQHF. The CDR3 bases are TGTGCCAGCAGCTTGGGGACCGGGAAGGATCAGCCCCAGCATTTT.

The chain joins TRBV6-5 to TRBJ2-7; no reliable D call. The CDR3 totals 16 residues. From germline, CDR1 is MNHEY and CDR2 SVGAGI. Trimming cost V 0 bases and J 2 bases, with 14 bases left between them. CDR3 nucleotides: TGTGCCAGCAGTTACTCGAGATCCCCGAGCGCCTACGAGCAGTACTTC. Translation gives CASSYSRSPSAYEQYF.